This is a list of T cell receptor beta chains from one sample in a study of T cells expressing NK-cell markers. For each CDR3 protein, TCRdb gives one entry from its re-call of the 5' RACE reads, without DNA. This sample's clone table lists about 170,000 distinct CDR3 sequences. Sequenced input: blood T cells: a sorted CD56 or NKG2C T cell subset, CD4+ or CD8+ T cells, or bulk PBMC T cells (not recorded which). The origin of the receptors is a man aged 18 to 69 in good health. CDR3s include the opening cysteine and the closing phenylalanine or tryptophan. Each record gives: V gene, J gene, CDR3 protein.

v_call: TRBV6-1
j_call: TRBJ1-1
cdr3_aa: CASTTGWDTEAFF

v_call: TRBV6-1
j_call: TRBJ2-1
cdr3_aa: CASRYQDNEQFF

v_call: TRBV27
j_call: TRBJ1-1
cdr3_aa: CASSSPRDTEAFF

v_call: TRBV11-2
j_call: TRBJ2-7
cdr3_aa: CASSLDRLAGTKGKSYEQYF

v_call: TRBV30
j_call: TRBJ2-1
cdr3_aa: CAWSVRRPGTGDNEQFF

v_call: TRBV1
j_call: TRBJ1-1
cdr3_aa: CTSSSRQDLTEAFF

v_call: TRBV5-1
j_call: TRBJ2-7
cdr3_aa: CASSLQVYYEQYF

v_call: TRBV24-1
j_call: TRBJ2-1
cdr3_aa: CATSDLCTEPAYNEQFF

v_call: TRBV11-3
j_call: TRBJ2-5
cdr3_aa: CASSSGGILETQYF

v_call: TRBV4-2
j_call: TRBJ1-2
cdr3_aa: CASSPFLGTGYGYTF

v_call: TRBV10-1
j_call: TRBJ2-1
cdr3_aa: CASSAGYYNEQFF

v_call: TRBV5-1
j_call: TRBJ2-3
cdr3_aa: CASSIVSGGSTDTQYF

v_call: TRBV13
j_call: TRBJ2-1
cdr3_aa: CASSLEGTTYNEQFF

v_call: TRBV5-4
j_call: TRBJ2-3
cdr3_aa: CASSLFRGAADTQYF

v_call: TRBV2
j_call: TRBJ2-1
cdr3_aa: CASSDYRSSSYNEQFF

v_call: TRBV3-1
j_call: TRBJ2-7
cdr3_aa: CASRPSGQGTYEQYF

v_call: TRBV6-1
j_call: TRBJ2-7
cdr3_aa: CASSEGSGGDSYEQYF

v_call: TRBV12-3/TRBV12-4
j_call: TRBJ2-3
cdr3_aa: CASSRTENTQYF

v_call: TRBV27
j_call: TRBJ2-1
cdr3_aa: CASTLVGGQGNEQFF

v_call: TRBV10-3
j_call: TRBJ2-5
cdr3_aa: CAISAGTSGETQYF

v_call: TRBV19
j_call: TRBJ2-6
cdr3_aa: CATHSGANVLTF

v_call: TRBV7-3
j_call: TRBJ2-1
cdr3_aa: CASSLTAGGNNEQFF

v_call: TRBV12-3/TRBV12-4
j_call: TRBJ2-3
cdr3_aa: CASRLRGGEDTQYF

v_call: TRBV24-1
j_call: TRBJ1-2
cdr3_aa: CATSDRTGATYGYTF

v_call: TRBV11-2
j_call: TRBJ2-3
cdr3_aa: CASSVRSGGATDTQYF

v_call: TRBV6-1
j_call: TRBJ1-5
cdr3_aa: CASSRRGEYSNQPQHF

v_call: TRBV19
j_call: TRBJ2-1
cdr3_aa: CASSIVAAENEQFF

v_call: TRBV12-3/TRBV12-4
j_call: TRBJ2-5
cdr3_aa: CASSFLAAQETQYF

v_call: TRBV9
j_call: TRBJ2-2
cdr3_aa: CASSPGGSDTGELFF

v_call: TRBV13
j_call: TRBJ2-3
cdr3_aa: CASSLEEVSTDTQYF

v_call: TRBV6-1
j_call: TRBJ1-1
cdr3_aa: CATLSGLNTEAFF